The sequence of this T cell receptor beta chain was determined in a study of T cell responses to AZD1222 COVID-19 vaccine. This clone was detected only a few times. TCRdb's copy holds only in-frame clones and misses some; the assay was immunoSEQ multiplex PCR. The sample includes 93,000 or so clones, 91% seen only once; the top ten take about 48%. The specimen was peripheral blood, collected on day 0 of AZD1222 vaccination. This clonotype originated in an adult in good health.

The CDR3 DNA reads TGCAGCGTTTTACCCTACACCTTC. As protein: CSVLPYTF. The rearrangement uses TRBV29-1 and TRBJ1-2, with D unresolved. The germline V and J ends were trimmed by 5 bases and 10 bases, with 5 bases remaining between them. Germline loops: CDR1 SQVTM, CDR2 ANQGSEA. The CDR3 runs to 8 residues.